The TCR beta chain described here comes from a study of control samples from healthy donors and cancer patients. Sequenced by immunoSEQ multiplex PCR; TCRdb stores in-frame clones only, minus some. The sample holds about 110,000 clones, roughly 90% seen once. The CDR3 runs to 15 residues. The V gene end was trimmed by 3 bases and the J gene end by 8 bases; junction bases not matched to a gene: 6. CDR1 MNHEY and CDR2 SMNVEV come from the germline V gene (reference sequence). The receptor comes from a woman aged 55-75 years with lung cancer. The rearrangement uses TRBV27 and TRBJ2-1; 11 positions agree with TRBD1. The source material was PBMCs. The DNA of the CDR3 is TGTGCCAGCAGTTTCCCCGGACAGGGGGCCCATGAGCAGTTCTTC. Its protein product is CASSFPGQGAHEQFF.